These 22 T cell receptor beta chains were all obtained from the same sample, sequenced in a study of beta chain features in type 1 diabetes. The authors reverse transcribed all of the isolated RNA, so sequencing captured expressed TCRB transcripts. Assay used: immunoSEQ multiplex PCR; TCRdb lists only in-frame clones, some missing. The profile shows hundreds of thousands of clones, roughly 13% of them singletons. Overall study findings and caveats: Among patients with Type 1 diabetes, TCRB CDR3s were moderately but significantly shorter in every one of the four CD4+ subsets.

The antigens these receptors bind are not known. Sequenced material: naive CD4+ T cells from blood. These receptors originate from a man in his late teens or twenties with type 1 diabetes.

This clone appeared a few times. The V gene is TRBV6-5, the J gene TRBJ2-3; tentatively, D is TRBD2 (5 bases). Trimming took off 0 bases at V and 0 bases at J, with 10 bases between the two ends. CDR1 is MNHEY, CDR2 SVGAGI, per germline. The CDR3 length is 16 residues. The CDR3 spells CASSYSRGPSTDTQYF. The CDR3 DNA reads TGTGCCAGCAGTTACTCGAGAGGGCCTAGCACAGATACGCAGTATTTT.

This clone was seen more than once but under ten times. The chain joins TRBV30 to TRBJ1-2, with D unclear. CDR3 length: 11 amino acids. V was shortened by 4 bases and J by 7 bases, with 10 bases between the two germline ends. Germline V gene data show CDR1 as GTSNPN and CDR2 as SVGIG (reference sequence). In DNA, the CDR3 is TGTGCCTGGACCTGGAGGGCTGGCTACACCTTC. It codes for CAWTWRAGYTF.

This clone appeared a few times. The rearrangement links TRBV10-3 to TRBJ2-6; D is unclear. The CDR3 is 14 residues long. CDR1 ENHRY and CDR2 SYGVKD come from the germline V gene. With 3 bases removed from V and 4 bases from J, the gap between germline ends came to 7 bases. CDR3 DNA sequence: TGTGCCATCAGTGAAACTTCCGGGGCCAACGTCCTGACTTTC. It specifies CAISETSGANVLTF.

The V call is TRBV29-1, the J call TRBJ2-3, with unresolved D. V lost 6 bases to trimming and J lost 6 bases, with 10 bases between them. Per the germline V gene, CDR1 is SQVTM and CDR2 is ANQGSEA. The CDR3 is made up of 11 amino acids. The DNA of the CDR3 is TGCAGCGTGTCGTCTAGGGATACGCAGTATTTT. It codes for CSVSSRDTQYF.

CDR3 nucleotides: TGTGCCAGTACCCGTGAGCACTATGGCTACACCTTC. This codes for CASTREHYGYTF. The gene calls are TRBV19 and TRBJ1-2; D remains unclear. Germline loops: CDR1 LNHDA, CDR2 SQIVND (reference sequence). This CDR3 has 12 amino acids. Trimming removed 7 bases from V and 3 bases from J, with 9 bases in between.

The chain has TRBV29-1 and TRBJ2-7; D is unresolved. The CDR3 sequence is 12 residues long. The germline V gene has CDR1 SQVTM and CDR2 ANQGSEA. Trimming removed 0 bases from V and 2 bases from J, with 5 bases in between. The CDR3 here is CSVEDRTYEQYF. The CDR3 nucleotides read TGCAGCGTTGAAGATAGGACCTACGAGCAGTACTTC.

The chain carries TRBV4-1 and TRBJ2-3; D may correspond to TRBD1 or TRBD2 (5 bases each). CDR1 is MGHRA and CDR2 is YSYEKL in the germline V gene. Trimming stripped 0 bases from V and 5 bases from J, with 15 bases between. CDR3 length: 16 residues. The CDR3 is CASSQDWGREIDTQYF. The DNA for the CDR3 is TGCGCCAGCAGCCAAGATTGGGGGAGAGAGATAGATACGCAGTATTTT.

The chain combines TRBV27 with TRBJ1-2; 8 nucleotides agree with TRBD1. V lost 5 bases and J lost 4; bases outside the gene matches: 9. The V gene's germline CDR1 is MNHEY and CDR2 SMNVEV (reference sequence). This CDR3 is 15 amino acids long. CDR3 DNA sequence: TGTGCCAGCAGTGCCCCTGGACAGGGAATCTATGGCTACACCTTC. Its translation is CASSAPGQGIYGYTF.

The V call is TRBV11-2, the J call TRBJ2-3; D is possibly TRBD1 (7 bases). CDR1 SGHAT and CDR2 FQNNGV come from the germline V gene. Trimming took 10 bases from V and 2 from J, leaving 19 bases between them. The length of the CDR3 is 15 residues. As DNA, the CDR3 is TGTGCCACCGCGCCTCGCGGGACAGACACAGATACGCAGTATTTT. This encodes CATAPRGTDTDTQYF.

This rearrangement joins TRBV4-2 to TRBJ1-1; no firm D call. Trimming took off 0 bases at V and 8 bases at J, with 16 bases between the two ends. The CDR3 covers 15 residues. CDR1 LGHNA and CDR2 YNFKEQ come from the germline V gene. CDR3 in DNA: TGTGCCAGCAGCCAAGATAAGAACGGTCTCCAGGAAGCTTTCTTT. Residues: CASSQDKNGLQEAFF.

The rearrangement uses TRBV7-2 and TRBJ1-1; D is ambiguous. V was trimmed by 1 base and J by 0 bases, leaving 15 bases between them. The V gene's germline CDR1 is SGHTA and CDR2 FQGNSA. CDR3 size: 17 residues. CDR3 bases: TGTGCCAGCAGCTTAGAGATCCCGCGAGGGATGAACACTGAAGCTTTCTTT. Translating gives CASSLEIPRGMNTEAFF. Together with reference TRBV7-2 and TRBJ1-1, the CDR3 gives the full variable domain: GAGVSQSPSNKVTEKGKDVELRCDPISGHTALYWYRQSLGQGLEFLIYFQGNSAPDKSGLPSDRFSAERTGGSVSTLTIQRTQQEDSAVYLCASSLEIPRGMNTEAFFGQGTRLTVV.

In this sample, this clone turned up a few times. The rearrangement joins TRBV19 to TRBJ1-3; D is uncertain. Germline V lookup: CDR1 LNHDA, CDR2 SQIVND (reference sequence). The CDR3 contains 15 residues. Between the trimmed V and J ends, which lost 3 bases and 0 bases, there was a span of 9 bases. The CDR3 DNA reads as TGTGCCAGTAGTATGGACGCACGCTCTGGAAACACCATATATTTT. Encoded protein: CASSMDARSGNTIYF.

The rearrangement uses TRBV5-1 and TRBJ1-1; unclear D gene. The CDR3 consists of 12 residues. Trimming removed 4 bases from V and 6 bases from J, with 10 bases in between. The germline V gene encodes CDR1 SGHRS and CDR2 YFSETQ. The CDR3 reads CASSAQPPEAFF. In DNA, the CDR3 is TGCGCCAGCAGCGCGCAGCCCCCTGAAGCTTTCTTT.

This clone has a handful of counts. Other DNA sequences within the sample encode an identical CDR3. The chain joins TRBV2 to TRBJ2-2; a possible D gene is TRBD2 (5 bases). The CDR3 sequence is 12 residues long. Trimming removed 6 bases at V and 3 bases at J, with 5 bases between. Germline lookup yields CDR1 SNHLY and CDR2 FYNNEI. The CDR3 protein is CASRRDTGELFF. In nucleotides, the CDR3 is TGTGCCAGCAGGCGGGACACCGGGGAGCTGTTTTTT.

This rearrangement joins TRBV19 to TRBJ1-1, with a weak D call TRBD1 (6 bases). V was cut by 2 bases and J by 4 bases, with 17 bases left in between. The CDR3 has 16 amino acids. Looked up from germline, CDR1 is LNHDA and CDR2 is SQIVND (reference sequence). The CDR3 bases are TGTGCCAGTAGTATACGGGGACAAGGGTTGGGCACTGAAGCTTTCTTT. It codes for CASSIRGQGLGTEAFF.

The table lists this clone with a few counts. Different DNA sequences within this sample yield the same CDR3. The chain is built from TRBV30 and TRBJ1-4; no reliable D call. CDR1 and CDR2 from the germline V gene are GTSNPN and SVGIG (reference sequence). The CDR3 runs to 11 residues. Deletions cut 0 bases from V and 8 bases from J, with 4 bases between. The CDR3 is CAWSVGEKLFF. The CDR3 coding sequence is TGTGCCTGGAGTGTGGGGGAAAAACTGTTTTTT.

This clone has just a few counts. This chain uses TRBV4-3 with TRBJ2-1; 9 bases agree with TRBD2. Germline loops: CDR1 LGHNA, CDR2 YSLEER. V shed 4 bases, J shed 0 bases, and the junction held 4 bases outside the gene matches. CDR3 length: 16 residues. In DNA, the CDR3 is TGCGCCAGCAGCCGCCGTAGCGGGGGCTCCTACAATGAGCAGTTCTTC. Residues: CASSRRSGGSYNEQFF.

The chain has TRBV7-2 and TRBJ1-2, with D tentatively TRBD1 (6 bases). The germline gives CDR1 SGHTA, CDR2 FQGNSA. The ends were cut back, 8 bases at V and 1 base at J, with 17 bases in the middle. The length of the CDR3 is 15 residues. The CDR3 region has the DNA TGTGCCAGCCTCAAACAGGGCTTCGGTAACTATGGCTACACCTTC. Translation gives CASLKQGFGNYGYTF.

The chain is built from TRBV7-2 and TRBJ2-5; D tentatively reads TRBD1 or TRBD2 (5 bases each). The J call may be in error: the DNA end matches TRBJ2-7 better. CDR1 is SGHTA, CDR2 FQGNSA, per germline. This CDR3 region has 14 residues. The CDR3 DNA reads TGTGCCAGCAGCTTAGCGAGGGTCAGGGACGAGCAGTACTTC. Its protein is CASSLARVRDEQYF.

The J gene is TRBJ1-3, the V gene TRBV7-3; D is unresolved. Germline values: CDR1 SGHTA, CDR2 FQGTGA. This CDR3 has 13 amino acids. The germline V and J ends were trimmed by 5 bases and 4 bases, with 9 bases remaining between them. This CDR3 reads CASSPTGGNTIYF. The CDR3 coding sequence is TGTGCCAGCAGCCCGACGGGGGGAAACACCATATATTTT.

V usage is TRBV7-2 and J usage is TRBJ2-3; maybe TRBD2 (6 bases). In germline, CDR1 is SGHTA, CDR2 FQGNSA. The CDR3 extends over 16 amino acids. V lost 5 bases to trimming and J lost 4 bases, with 19 bases between them. As DNA, the CDR3 is TGTGCCAGCAGCCCCCTGACTAGAAGTGGGGCAGATACGCAGTATTTT. It is translated as CASSPLTRSGADTQYF. Drawing the rest from reference TRBV7-2 and TRBJ2-3, the complete variable domain is GAGVSQSPSNKVTEKGKDVELRCDPISGHTALYWYRQSLGQGLEFLIYFQGNSAPDKSGLPSDRFSAERTGGSVSTLTIQRTQQEDSAVYLCASSPLTRSGADTQYFGPGTRLTVL.

The CDR3 bases are TGTGCCAGCAGCGTAGGGATCAACCGCCGCGGAGAGACCCAGTACTTC. This gives the protein CASSVGINRRGETQYF. The chain joins TRBV9 to TRBJ2-5, with unresolved D. Trimming shortened V by 0 bases and J by 4 bases, and 16 bases separated the two germline ends. Per germline, CDR1 SGDLS and CDR2 YYNGEE. The CDR3 is 16 residues long.